Listed below are T cell receptor beta chains from one sample, sequenced in a study of T cell repertoires in cytomegalovirus infection. These receptors' antigens are unknown. MiXCR, run by TCRdb on the reads, gives a single entry per CDR3 protein. This sample has over 40,000 distinct CDR3 sequences, with about 19% found just once. The starting material was CD8+ T cells from cultured PBMCs, obtained from culture after CMV antigen stimulation. Receptor source: a human donor in good health (CMV status not recorded). Some clones in this sample may be carry-over from other donors' samples. CDR3s include the opening cysteine and the closing phenylalanine or tryptophan. D genes are given only for firm matches. A clone size is listed for some rows: how often the clone was seen (once, few, many), or a class if it is expanded.

>TRBJ2-3|many|TRBD2|TRBV6-2/TRBV6-3
TGTGCCAGCAGTTCCGTCGCTAGCGGGGGGCCACAAGATACGCAGTATTTT
CASSSVASGGPQDTQYF
>TRBJ1-5|.|.|TRBV28
TGTGCCAGCAGTTTTGGGGGGGCTCAGCCCCAGCATTTT
CASSFGGAQPQHF
>TRBJ2-3|many|TRBD2|TRBV4-3
TGCGCCAGCAGCCAAGAAGTCCTAGCGGGAGGGCCAGTCGGGGCAGATACGCAGTATTTT
CASSQEVLAGGPVGADTQYF
>TRBJ1-5|.|.|TRBV18
TGTGCCAGCTCACCGTTTGGGGGAGACAATCAGCCCCAGCATTTT
CASSPFGGDNQPQHF
>TRBJ2-1|.|.|TRBV5-1
TGCGCCAGCAGCTTACAGGGCGGAGTGAATGAGCAGTTCTTC
CASSLQGGVNEQFF
>TRBJ1-1|.|.|TRBV2
TGTGCCAGCACCGATGGGGGCGGGATGAACACTGAAGCTTTCTTT
CASTDGGGMNTEAFF
>TRBJ2-2|many|.|TRBV6-1
TGTGCCAGCAGTGAATTTAGCGGGAACACCGGGGAGCTGTTTTTT
CASSEFSGNTGELFF
>TRBJ2-7|.|.|TRBV30
TGTGCCTGGAGTGTTTACGGGGGCGGCGAGCAGTACTTC
CAWSVYGGGEQYF
>TRBJ2-2|many|TRBD2|TRBV11-2
TGTGCCAGCAGCAAGAGGGCTAGCGGGTACACCGGGGAGCTGTTTTTT
CASSKRASGYTGELFF
>TRBJ2-1|few|.|TRBV20-1
TGCAGTGCTAGGCAGTTCAGTAGGGGGACCAATGAGCAGTTCTTC
CSARQFSRGTNEQFF
>TRBJ1-5|.|.|TRBV19
TGTGCCAGTAGTACTCGAAGTGGGGATTCCCAGCATTTT
CASSTRSGDSQHF
>TRBJ1-5|.|TRBD1|TRBV20-1
TGCAGTGCGCCGTCTTCCGGGACAGGGGACCTTCTTCCCCAGCATTTT
CSAPSSGTGDLLPQHF
>TRBJ2-5|few|.|TRBV7-9
TGTGCCAGCAGCTTACCGAGTCTAGAGACCCAGTACTTC
CASSLPSLETQYF
>TRBJ1-5|.|.|TRBV5-6
TGTGCCAGCAGCTTTGGGGGGCAAGGTCAGCCCCAGCATTTT
CASSFGGQGQPQHF
>TRBJ2-7|many|TRBD2|TRBV7-2
TGTGCCAGCAGCCAACCGGGACTAGCTTCCTACGAGCAGTACTTC
CASSQPGLASYEQYF
>TRBJ1-2|many|.|TRBV9
TGTGCCAGCAGGGGGACTGGAGTTCGACTTGGACCGGACTATTCCAACTATGGCTACACCTTC
CASRGTGVRLGPDYSNYGYTF
>TRBJ1-2|many|.|TRBV7-9
TGTGCCAGCAGCTTAGGGGTAATGAATGGCTACACCTTC
CASSLGVMNGYTF
>TRBJ2-1|.|.|TRBV12-3/TRBV12-4
TGTGCCAGCGCCGAGATTGAGCAGTTCTTC
CASAEIEQFF
>TRBJ2-3|.|TRBD2|TRBV23-1
TGCGCCAGCAGTCATGTTGGACTAGCGGCCACAGATACGCAGTATTTT
CASSHVGLAATDTQYF
>TRBJ2-1|many|TRBD1|TRBV30
TGTGCCTGGAGTGGGGGGACAGGGGATCTCTATGAGCAGTTCTTC
CAWSGGTGDLYEQFF
>TRBJ2-7|.|.|TRBV20-1
TGCAGTGCTACTCAGCCGAACTGCTACGAGCAGTACTTC
CSATQPNCYEQYF
>TRBJ2-3|.|TRBD2|TRBV6-5
TGTACCAGCAGACCAGAGCGGGAGGGGGCCACAGATACGCAGTATTTT
CTSRPEREGATDTQYF
>TRBJ1-6|.|.|TRBV12-5
TGTGCTAGTGGTTCGGGGCCGCTGTATAATTCACCCCTCCACTTT
CASGSGPLYNSPLHF
>TRBJ2-7|few|.|TRBV29-1
TGCAGCGTTGAATACATTTCATCGACCTCCTACGAGCAGTACTTC
CSVEYISSTSYEQYF
>TRBJ1-1|many|.|TRBV9
TGTGCCAGCAGCCCCCGAACCGGGGAAGCTTTCTTT
CASSPRTGEAFF
>TRBJ2-7|medium-sized|.|TRBV28
TGTGCCAGCAGTTCCCCGGGCCGTTCCTACGAGCAGTACTTC
CASSSPGRSYEQYF
>TRBJ2-5|few|.|TRBV9
TGTGCCAGCAGCGTAGCCCCTCGGGGCTTACCAGAGACCCAGTACTTC
CASSVAPRGLPETQYF
>TRBJ2-7|.|TRBD2|TRBV27
TGTGCCAGCAGTTACGGGACTAGCCGATCCTACGAGCAGTACTTC
CASSYGTSRSYEQYF
>TRBJ2-2|.|.|TRBV10-2
TGCGCCAGCAGTGACGGCGGGAACACGAACACCGGGGAGCTGTTTTTT
CASSDGGNTNTGELFF
>TRBJ1-2|few|TRBD1|TRBV19
TGTGCCAGTAGTACACCGGGACAGGGTTTCGCCTATGGCTACACCTTC
CASSTPGQGFAYGYTF
>TRBJ2-1|.|TRBD1|TRBV7-6
TGTGCCAGCAGCTTCCCCGGGACAGAATACAATGAGCAGTTCTTC
CASSFPGTEYNEQFF
>TRBJ2-7|few|TRBD1|TRBV7-6
TGTGCCAGCAGCCCGACAGGGACGGGTGAGCAGTACTTC
CASSPTGTGEQYF
>TRBJ2-7|.|.|TRBV2
TGTGCCAGCAGTGAAGGGGCATCCCCTACCTACGAGCAGTACTTC
CASSEGASPTYEQYF
>TRBJ1-5|many|TRBD1|TRBV28
TGTGCCAGCAGGGGGACAGCTCTTAAGGCCCAGCATTTT
CASRGTALKAQHF
>TRBJ2-3|many|TRBD1|TRBV20-1
TGCAGTGCTAGTGGGACAGTGAGCACAGATACGCAGTATTTT
CSASGTVSTDTQYF
>TRBJ1-4|few|.|TRBV20-1
TGCAGTGCTAGAGGGTCTACTAATGAAAAACTGTTTTTT
CSARGSTNEKLFF
>TRBJ1-5|.|TRBD1|TRBV5-8
TGTGCCAGCAGCCTTACAGGGGGCGCGGGGCAGCCCCAGCATTTT
CASSLTGGAGQPQHF
>TRBJ2-7|few|.|TRBV12-3/TRBV12-4
TGTGCCAGCAGTCCGCGGGGACAAAATTACGAGCAGTACTTC
CASSPRGQNYEQYF
>TRBJ2-7|few|TRBD2|TRBV6-6
TGTGCCAGCAGTTACTCGTCAATAGCGGGCCCCTACGAGCAGTACTTC
CASSYSSIAGPYEQYF
>TRBJ1-1|.|.|TRBV7-3
TGTGCCAGCAGCTTAGAGGGCAGGGGTGAAGCTTTCTTT
CASSLEGRGEAFF
>TRBJ1-1|many|TRBD1|TRBV12-3/TRBV12-4
TGTGCCAGCAGTTTTTTGGGGACAGGGGAAGGAGCTTTCTTT
CASSFLGTGEGAFF
>TRBJ1-6|few|.|TRBV30
TGTGCCTGGAGTGACGGGCCCAGCGACAATTCACCCCTCCACTTT
CAWSDGPSDNSPLHF
>TRBJ1-2|once|.|TRBV6-5
TGTGCCAGCAGTTACATGGCAGAAAATAACTATGGCTACACCTTC
CASSYMAENNYGYTF
>TRBJ2-1|.|TRBD1|TRBV28
TGTGCCAGCAGTTTATCTCCAGGGACAGGTTTTGGTGAGCAGTTCTTC
CASSLSPGTGFGEQFF